This TCR beta chain was obtained from a study of blood T cell repertoires in COVID-19 (dated by TCRdb to about 2020). About the investigation overall: Samples covering the acute and convalescent phases of COVID-19 were provided by collaborators in the United States, Italy and Spain. The prospective study material was composed of cDNA or gDNA derived from T cells, B-cell-depleted T cells, or PBMCs. Where available, HLA class I and class II types were obtained from metadata supplied by the sample provider rather than from assay-based typing. The repertoires were made available in a free public database intended to serve as a resource for research on the immune response to SARS-CoV-2. A de-identified subject ID, COVID-19 status, age in years and sex were almost always included in the sample metadata. Subjects who had been exposed to COVID-19, were actively infected with it, or had recovered from it provided the deeply sampled blood TCRbeta repertoires that made up the dataset. Samples were obtained from the ongoing ImmuneRACE study (first 160 participants) and from over 1,000 subjects provided by 6 global collaborators. The study at large found these results: The quantity of clinical and demographic metadata differed by source and by participant and was supplied without curation.

Between the V and J ends, shortened by 6 bases and 0 bases respectively, the junction contains 10 bases. The CDR3 sequence holds 14 residues, the cysteine and phenylalanine included. Only the CDR3 region is kept as DNA, spanning 42 bases read in frame from base 1. The CDR1 and CDR2 encoded by the germline V gene are MDHEN and SYDVKM. This clone has a single count. What this receptor recognizes is not known. It has no much larger one-base neighbor in the sample; base qualities were not kept. TCRbeta CDR3 regions were amplified from genomic DNA using the immunoSEQ Assay, a bias-controlled multiplex PCR. Turning to the authors' computational methods: The number of nucleated cells in each sample was estimated from the amplification of reference gene primers within the assay. To quantify the absolute abundance of each unique TCRbeta CDR3 rearrangement, sequence reads were collapsed and filtered. For each sample, productive Simpson clonality was calculated as the square root of Simpson's diversity index over productive rearrangements. This immuneACCESS table, as held by TCRdb, lists in-frame sequences with V and J called but not all clones. Of the missing ones, under half trace to an unresolved V gene in checked studies; the others have no known cause. The V and J calls and clone size are taken from that table; D and trimming were inferred from the DNA. For this sample there are tens of thousands of clones; 85% to 90% appear just once. The ten largest clonotypes hold roughly 8% of the sample.

Whole blood was collected in K2EDTA tubes by collaborating institutions according to the institutions' own protocols. For TCRbeta analysis, collaborator samples were shipped as frozen whole blood, as isolated PBMCs, or as DNA extracted from either sample type. The sequencing input was peripheral blood. The chain links TRBV28 with TRBJ2-3; 6 matching bases give a weak D call of TRBD1. The receptor was isolated from a human donor with active COVID-19. The donor label of this sample is uncertain. Here is the DNA: TGTGCCAGCAGGGGGACACATAGCACAGATACGCAGTATTTT. Translated, it gives CASRGTHSTDTQYF.